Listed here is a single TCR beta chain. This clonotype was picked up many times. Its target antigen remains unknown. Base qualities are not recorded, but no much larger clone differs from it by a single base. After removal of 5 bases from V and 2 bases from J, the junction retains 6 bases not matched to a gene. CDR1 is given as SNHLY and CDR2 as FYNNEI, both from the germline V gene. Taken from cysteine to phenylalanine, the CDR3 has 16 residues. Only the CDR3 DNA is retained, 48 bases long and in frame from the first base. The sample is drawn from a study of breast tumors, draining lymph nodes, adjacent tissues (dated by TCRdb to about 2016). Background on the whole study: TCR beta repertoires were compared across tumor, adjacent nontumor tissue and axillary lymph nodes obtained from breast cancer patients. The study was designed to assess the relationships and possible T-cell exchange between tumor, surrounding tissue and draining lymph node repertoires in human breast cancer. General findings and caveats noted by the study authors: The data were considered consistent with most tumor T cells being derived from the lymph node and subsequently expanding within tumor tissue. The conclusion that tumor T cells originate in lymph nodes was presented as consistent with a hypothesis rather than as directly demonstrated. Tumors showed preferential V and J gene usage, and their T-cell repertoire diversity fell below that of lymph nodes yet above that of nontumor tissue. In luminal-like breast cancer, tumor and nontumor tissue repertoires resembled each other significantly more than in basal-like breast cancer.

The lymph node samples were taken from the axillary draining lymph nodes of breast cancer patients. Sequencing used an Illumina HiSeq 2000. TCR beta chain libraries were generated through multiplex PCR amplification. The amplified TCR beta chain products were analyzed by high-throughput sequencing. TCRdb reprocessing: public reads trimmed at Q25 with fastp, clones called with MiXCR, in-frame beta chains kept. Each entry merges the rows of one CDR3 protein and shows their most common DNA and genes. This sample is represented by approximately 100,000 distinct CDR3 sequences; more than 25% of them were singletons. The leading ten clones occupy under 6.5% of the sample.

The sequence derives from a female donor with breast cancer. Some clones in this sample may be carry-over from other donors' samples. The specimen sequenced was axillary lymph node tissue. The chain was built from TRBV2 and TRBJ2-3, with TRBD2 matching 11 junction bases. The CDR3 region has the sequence CASSPPLAGVTDTQYF. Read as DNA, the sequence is TGTGCCAGCAGTCCTCCACTAGCGGGGGTCACAGATACGCAGTATTTT. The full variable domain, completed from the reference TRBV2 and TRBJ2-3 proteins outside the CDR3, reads EPEVTQTPSHQVTQMGQEVILRCVPISNHLYFYWYRQILGQKVEFLVSFYNNEISEKSEIFDDQFSVERPDGSNFTLKIRSTKLEDSAMYFCASSPPLAGVTDTQYFGPGTRLTVL.